A selection of T cell receptor beta chains follows, all from one sample in a study of human T cells and chemical hapten exposure. TCRdb re-analysed the RACE reads in MiXCR, keeping a single row per CDR3 protein. This table holds about 350,000 distinct CDR3 sequences, about 6% found once. Sample: whole blood, taken in connection with sensitization to the hapten diphenylcyclopropenone (DPC). The receptors here all came from a woman aged 18 to 35 with alopecia areata. Some clones in this sample may be carry-over from other donors' samples. The CDR3 runs from the conserved cysteine through the conserved F or W. The order of the fields is clone size, V gene, D gene, J gene, CDR3 protein, CDR3 DNA. A D gene is named only where the DNA matches it firmly. A row's size may be missing; if present it is once, few, many or a size class.

.	TRBV6-2/TRBV6-3	.	TRBJ2-3	CASSPPPPDGADTQYF	TGTGCCAGCAGTCCCCCCCCTCCCGATGGCGCAGATACGCAGTATTTT
many	TRBV6-2/TRBV6-3	.	TRBJ1-2	CASKWGNYGYTF	TGTGCCAGCAAATGGGGTAACTATGGCTACACCTTC
few	TRBV10-3	TRBD1	TRBJ1-4	CAISDWDRAEGKEKLFF	TGTGCCATCAGTGATTGGGACAGGGCTGAGGGGAAGGAAAAACTGTTTTTT
.	TRBV20-1	TRBD2	TRBJ2-3	CSASGGTSTDTQYF	TGCAGTGCTAGCGGGGGGACGAGCACAGATACGCAGTATTTT
.	TRBV4-2	TRBD2	TRBJ2-7	CASSQEWAGGADEQYF	TGTGCCAGCAGCCAAGAATGGGCGGGGGGCGCGGACGAGCAGTACTTC
many	TRBV27	TRBD2	TRBJ2-7	CASGAPGLASSEQYF	TGTGCCAGCGGTGCCCCGGGACTAGCTTCTTCCGAGCAGTACTTC
many	TRBV3-1	TRBD1	TRBJ1-6	CASSQDRGGLNSPLHF	TGTGCCAGCAGCCAAGATCGAGGGGGCCTTAATTCACCCCTCCACTTT
.	TRBV7-9	.	TRBJ2-7	CASSLGHVGYEQYF	TGTGCCAGCAGCTTAGGACATGTTGGGTACGAGCAGTACTTC
few	TRBV6-2/TRBV6-3	.	TRBJ2-3	CASSSRHWYSSTDTQYF	TGTGCCAGCAGTAGCCGACATTGGTACTCTAGCACAGATACGCAGTATTTT
many	TRBV7-2	.	TRBJ2-1	CASSPGAEQFF	TGTGCCAGCAGCCCAGGCGCTGAGCAGTTCTTC
few	TRBV5-1	TRBD2	TRBJ2-3	CASSMSGGSTDTQYF	TGCGCCAGCAGCATGAGCGGGGGATCCACAGATACGCAGTATTTT
.	TRBV2	.	TRBJ2-3	CASSTYGTKADTQYF	TGTGCCAGCAGCACTTACGGGACAAAGGCAGATACGCAGTATTTT
few	TRBV9	.	TRBJ2-3	CASGPPDPSYTQYF	TGTGCCAGCGGACCCCCGGACCCATCATATACGCAGTATTTT
many	TRBV27	TRBD2	TRBJ2-5	CASRNLAGIQETQYF	TGTGCCAGCAGAAATCTAGCGGGTATCCAAGAGACCCAGTACTTC
many	TRBV5-6	.	TRBJ2-4	CASSLRSRPWYF	TGTGCCAGCAGCTTGAGGTCCCGCCCTTGGTACTTC
few	TRBV6-2/TRBV6-3	TRBD1	TRBJ1-1	CASSYYGQAPGAFF	TGTGCCAGCAGTTATTACGGACAGGCCCCAGGGGCTTTCTTT
.	TRBV4-3	TRBD2	TRBJ2-3	CASSRSAGGPTDTQYF	TGCGCCAGCAGCCGGTCAGCGGGGGGTCCCACAGATACGCAGTATTTT
few	TRBV7-9	.	TRBJ2-6	CASSLPALETGANVLTF	TGTGCCAGCAGCTTGCCCGCTTTAGAAACTGGGGCCAACGTCCTGACTTTC
.	TRBV5-1	.	TRBJ2-7	CASSLEMSSYEQYF	TGCGCCAGCAGCTTGGAAATGAGCTCCTACGAGCAGTACTTC
many	TRBV5-1	TRBD1	TRBJ1-4	CASRPGGTNEKLFF	TGCGCCAGCAGGCCAGGGGGCACTAATGAAAAACTGTTTTTT
many	TRBV10-3	.	TRBJ1-6	CATRQSNSPLHF	TGTGCCACCCGACAGTCAAATTCACCCCTCCACTTT
.	TRBV4-1	.	TRBJ1-6	CASSQGPGLGSPLHF	TGCGCCAGCAGCCAAGGTCCGGGGCTAGGTTCACCCCTCCACTTT